This T cell receptor beta chain appears in the sequencing data of a study of T cell responses to AZD1222 COVID-19 vaccine (dated by TCRdb to the early 2020s). Concerning the study at large: Because spike-specific TCR depth and breadth did not differ between the two schedules, AZD1222 recipients who got a second dose at roughly 4 weeks were pooled with those who got a second dose at roughly 12 weeks. TCR sequencing covered roughly 230 trial participants: around 210 given two doses of AZD1222 and 26 given two doses of MenACWY control vaccine. Trial participants were enrolled by age into 18-55, 56-69 and 70-plus year subgroups, with about 150, 27 and 61 TCR-sequenced participants respectively.

The CDR3 regions of human TCRbeta chains were subjected to immunosequencing. In the paper's pipeline: Repertoire TCRs were checked for matches against a reference library of SARS-CoV-2-specific TCRs that had been generated using the MIRA antigen-specificity platform. Breadth meant the fraction of unique TCRs that were SARS-CoV-2-associated, whereas depth meant the fraction of total T cells that were SARS-CoV-2-associated. Using the MIRA data, each spike-specific TCR was mapped to the spike region that the TCR reacts to and placed in a CD4 or CD8 class. Log10-transformed breadth and depth values were compared by one-way ANOVA with Sidak's multiple comparisons tests. Here the immuneACCESS table is served through TCRdb, limited to in-frame sequences with V and J called. Missing clones are a known gap in these copies; in checked studies unresolved V genes cover under half, and the rest lacks a known reason. V and J calls and clone size are as listed in that table; D and trimming were resolved from the DNA. The sample records 95,000 to 150,000 clones, roughly 88% of which are singletons. The ten largest clonotypes hold 6.2% of the sample.

About this clone itself: What this receptor recognizes is not known. Nothing much larger sits one base from this clone, and base qualities are not available.

The sample's time point label, in plain terms: baseline before first vaccination. Vaccinee samples came from UK trials COV001 and COV002, including a single-blind randomized controlled phase 2/3 trial of AZD1222 (ChAdOx1 nCoV-19) in healthy adults. For TCRbeta chain sequencing, PBMC samples were collected from trial participants at day 0 and at day 28 after the second dose. The investigation overall reported the following: Participants were mostly white British and included more females than males, and it was suggested by the authors that clonal diversity may have been underestimated. The 56-69-year group was small, and its depth increase did not reach significance, likely because of low power. Spike-specific TCR breadth and depth rose significantly after two AZD1222 doses compared with day 0 and with MenACWY recipients. The vaccine-associated CD4 TCRs covered the entire spike protein, and the dominant responses fell in regions 160-218 and 743-854. Conclusions about previously exposed vaccinees are limited because only a handful of AZD1222 recipients were SARS-CoV-2 seropositive at baseline. Because no day 14 peak-response samples were available, the repertoires could be characterized only after the peak T cell response. Reportedly, close to half of the unique spike-specific TCRs recognized epitopes lying outside the regions that are mutated in the B.1.351 and B.1.1.7 variants.

The CDR3 numbers 16 residues from cysteine through phenylalanine. Only CDR3 DNA is held: 48 bases, read in frame from base 1. V and J are trimmed by 4 bases and 5 bases, and the gene matches miss 14 bases of the junction. Looking up the germline V gene (reference sequence) yields CDR1 SGHNT and CDR2 YYREEE. The chain employs TRBV5-4 and TRBJ2-7; 8 junctional bases match TRBD2. This clonotype was sampled from an adult in good health. This specimen consisted of peripheral blood, obtained on day 0 of AZD1222 vaccination. Read as DNA, the sequence is TGTGCCAGCAGCGTGGACAAGCGGGGGATCGTCGACGAGCAGTACTTC. Translation gives CASSVDKRGIVDEQYF.